This T cell receptor (beta chain) was identified in a study of identifying expanded T cells in peripheral blood. The study's findings and limits: Differentially abundant clones: roughly 1.2 between replicates, around 16 at approximately 14 days, roughly 18 at four.

This clone is a singleton in its sample. Its target is unknown. Assay: immunoSEQ multiplex PCR; the TCRdb copy retains only in-frame clones and omits some. The sample has approximately 63,000 clones, around 87% seen once. The clonotype comes from a person aged 18 to 75 in good health. The sequenced sample was blood.

Written as DNA, the CDR3 is TGTGCCAGCAGCTTTGGGTCGTCCTACGAGCAGTACTTC. Its protein is CASSFGSSYEQYF. This chain joins TRBV11-3 and TRBJ2-7, with D unclear. Germline CDR1 is SGHNT and CDR2 is YENEEA. The V end was cut by 3 bases, the J end by 1 base, with 7 bases between. This CDR3 has 13 residues.